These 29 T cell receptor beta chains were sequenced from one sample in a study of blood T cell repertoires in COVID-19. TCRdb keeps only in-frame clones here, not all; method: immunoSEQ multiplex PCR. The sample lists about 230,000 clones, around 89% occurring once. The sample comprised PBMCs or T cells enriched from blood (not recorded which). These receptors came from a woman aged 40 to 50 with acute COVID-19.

CDR3 loop: CATRDTVSYEQYF. The CDR3 nucleotides read TGTGCCACCCGGGACACCGTCTCCTACGAGCAGTACTTC. J is TRBJ2-7 and V is TRBV5-4; D may be TRBD1 (6 bases). Between the trimmed V and J ends, which lost 9 bases and 0 bases, there was a span of 13 bases. CDR1 and CDR2 (germline): SGHNT, YYREEE (reference sequence). This CDR3 comprises 13 residues.

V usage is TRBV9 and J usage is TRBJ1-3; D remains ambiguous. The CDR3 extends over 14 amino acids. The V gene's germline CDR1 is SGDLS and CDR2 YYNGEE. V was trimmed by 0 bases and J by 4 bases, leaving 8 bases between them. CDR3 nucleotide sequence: TGTGCCAGCAGCGTAGGCCAGAAGGGAAACACCATATATTTT. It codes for CASSVGQKGNTIYF.

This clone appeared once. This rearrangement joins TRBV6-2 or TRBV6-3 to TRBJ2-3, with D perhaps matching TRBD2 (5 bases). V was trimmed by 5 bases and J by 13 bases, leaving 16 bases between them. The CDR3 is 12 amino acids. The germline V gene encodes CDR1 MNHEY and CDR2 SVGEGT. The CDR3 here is CASSTASSGKYF. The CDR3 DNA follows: TGTGCCAGCAGTACCGCTAGCAGTGGAAAGTATTTT.

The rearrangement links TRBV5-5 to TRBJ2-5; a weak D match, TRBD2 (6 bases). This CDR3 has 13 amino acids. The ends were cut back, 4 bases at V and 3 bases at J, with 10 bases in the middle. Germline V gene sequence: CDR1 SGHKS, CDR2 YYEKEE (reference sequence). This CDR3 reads CASSGGGKETQYF. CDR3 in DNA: TGTGCCAGCAGCGGTGGAGGGAAAGAGACCCAGTACTTC. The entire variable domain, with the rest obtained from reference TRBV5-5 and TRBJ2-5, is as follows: DAGVTQSPTHLIKTRGQQVTLRCSPISGHKSVSWYQQVLGQGPQFIFQYYEKEERGRGNFPDRFSARQFPNYSSELNVNALLLGDSALYLCASSGGGKETQYFGPGTRLLVL.

In DNA, the CDR3 is TGTGCCAGCAGTGAAGATGCAGGGCTAAACACTGAAGCTTTCTTT. Translated, it gives CASSEDAGLNTEAFF. V usage is TRBV6-1 and J usage is TRBJ1-1; tentative D call: TRBD1 (5 bases). The germline CDR1 and CDR2 sequences are MNHNS and SASEGT. This CDR3 spans 15 amino acids. V was cut by 1 base and J by 2 bases, with 11 bases left in between.

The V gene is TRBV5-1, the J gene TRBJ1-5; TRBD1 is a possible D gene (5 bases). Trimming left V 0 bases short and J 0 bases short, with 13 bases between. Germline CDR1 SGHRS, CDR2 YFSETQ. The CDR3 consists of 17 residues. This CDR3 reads CASSLGQNRNSNQPQHF. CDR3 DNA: TGCGCCAGCAGCTTGGGACAGAACCGTAATAGCAATCAGCCCCAGCATTTT.

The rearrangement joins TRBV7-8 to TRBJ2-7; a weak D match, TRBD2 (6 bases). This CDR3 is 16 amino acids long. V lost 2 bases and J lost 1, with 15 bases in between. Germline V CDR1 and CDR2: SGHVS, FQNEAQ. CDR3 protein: CASSLQGRRTSYEQYF. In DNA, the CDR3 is TGTGCCAGCAGCTTACAAGGGAGGAGGACTTCCTACGAGCAGTACTTC.

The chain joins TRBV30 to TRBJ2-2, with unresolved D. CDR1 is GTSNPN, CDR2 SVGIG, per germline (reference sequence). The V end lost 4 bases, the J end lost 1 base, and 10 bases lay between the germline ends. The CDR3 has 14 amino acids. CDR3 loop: CAWKRILNTGELFF. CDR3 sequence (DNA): TGTGCCTGGAAGCGAATACTGAACACCGGGGAGCTGTTTTTT. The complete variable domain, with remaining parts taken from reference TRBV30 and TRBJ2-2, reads SQTIHQWPATLVQPVGSPLSLECTVEGTSNPNLYWYRQAAGRGLQLLFYSVGIGQISSEVPQNLSASRPQDRQFILSSKKLLLSDSGFYLCAWKRILNTGELFFGEGSRLTVL.

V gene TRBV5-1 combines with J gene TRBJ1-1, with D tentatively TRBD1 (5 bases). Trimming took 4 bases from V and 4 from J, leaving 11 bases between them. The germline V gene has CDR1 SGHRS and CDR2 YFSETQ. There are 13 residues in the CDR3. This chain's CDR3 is CASSHQGSTEAFF. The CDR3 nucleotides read TGCGCCAGCAGCCATCAGGGAAGCACTGAAGCTTTCTTT.

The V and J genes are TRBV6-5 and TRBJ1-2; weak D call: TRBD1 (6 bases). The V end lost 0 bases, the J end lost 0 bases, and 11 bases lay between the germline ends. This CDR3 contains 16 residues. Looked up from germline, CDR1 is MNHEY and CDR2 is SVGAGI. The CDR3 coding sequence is TGTGCCAGCAGTTACTCGAGTACAGGGCCTAACTATGGCTACACCTTC. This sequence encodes CASSYSSTGPNYGYTF.

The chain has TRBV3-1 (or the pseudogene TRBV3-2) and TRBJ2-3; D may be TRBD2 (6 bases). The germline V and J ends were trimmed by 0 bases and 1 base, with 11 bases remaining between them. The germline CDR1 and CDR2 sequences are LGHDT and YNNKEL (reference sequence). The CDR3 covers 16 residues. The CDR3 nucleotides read TGTGCCAGCAGCCAAGAAGCGGCGGGACGCACAGATACGCAGTATTTT. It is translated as CASSQEAAGRTDTQYF.

The CDR3 nucleotides are TGTGCCAGCAGCTTATTATCAGCGGGGGGGCCTCCAGATACGCAGTATTTT. This gives the protein CASSLLSAGGPPDTQYF. The chain uses TRBV7-6 and TRBJ2-3; 10 bases match TRBD2. The CDR3 has 17 amino acids. CDR1 and CDR2 from the germline V gene are SGHVS and FNYEAQ. V dropped 2 bases and J dropped 4; count of bases not matched to a gene: 9.

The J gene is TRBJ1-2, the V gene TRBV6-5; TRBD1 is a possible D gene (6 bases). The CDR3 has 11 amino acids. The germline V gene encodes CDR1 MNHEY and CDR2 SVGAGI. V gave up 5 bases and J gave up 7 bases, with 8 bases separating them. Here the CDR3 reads CASSQGSGYTF. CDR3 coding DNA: TGTGCCAGCAGTCAGGGGTCTGGCTACACCTTC.

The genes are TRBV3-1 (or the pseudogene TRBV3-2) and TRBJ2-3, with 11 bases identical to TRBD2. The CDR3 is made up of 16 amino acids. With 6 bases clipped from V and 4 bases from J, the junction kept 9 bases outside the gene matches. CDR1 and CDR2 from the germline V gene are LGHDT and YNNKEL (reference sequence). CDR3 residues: CASRGSGGAESDTQYF. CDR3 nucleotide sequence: TGTGCCAGCAGAGGTAGCGGGGGGGCCGAGTCAGATACGCAGTATTTT.

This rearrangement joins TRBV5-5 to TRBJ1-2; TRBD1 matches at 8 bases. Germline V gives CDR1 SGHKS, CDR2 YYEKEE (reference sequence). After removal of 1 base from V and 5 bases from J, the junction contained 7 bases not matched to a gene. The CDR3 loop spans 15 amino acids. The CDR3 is CASSLNTGGGYGYTF. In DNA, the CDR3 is TGTGCCAGCAGCTTGAATACAGGGGGAGGGTATGGCTACACCTTC.

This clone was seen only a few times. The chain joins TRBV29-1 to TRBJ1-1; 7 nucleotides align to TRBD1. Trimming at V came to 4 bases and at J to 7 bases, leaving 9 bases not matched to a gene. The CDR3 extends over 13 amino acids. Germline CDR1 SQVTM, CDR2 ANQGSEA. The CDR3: CSVGDSRASEAFF. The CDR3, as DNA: TGCAGCGTTGGGGACAGCCGAGCGAGTGAAGCTTTCTTT.

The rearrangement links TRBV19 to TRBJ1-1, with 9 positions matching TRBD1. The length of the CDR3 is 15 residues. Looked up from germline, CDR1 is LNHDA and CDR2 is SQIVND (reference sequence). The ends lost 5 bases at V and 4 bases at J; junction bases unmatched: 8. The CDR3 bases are TGTGCCAGTAGTGGGGGGACAGGGCCCCCCACTGAAGCTTTCTTT. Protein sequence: CASSGGTGPPTEAFF.

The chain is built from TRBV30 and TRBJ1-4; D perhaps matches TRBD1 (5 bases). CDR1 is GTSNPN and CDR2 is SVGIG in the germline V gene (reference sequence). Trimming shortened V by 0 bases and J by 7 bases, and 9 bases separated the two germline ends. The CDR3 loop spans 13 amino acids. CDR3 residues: CAWSVTVSEKLFF. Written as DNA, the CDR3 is TGTGCCTGGAGTGTGACAGTGTCTGAAAAACTGTTTTTT. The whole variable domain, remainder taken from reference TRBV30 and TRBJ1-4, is SQTIHQWPATLVQPVGSPLSLECTVEGTSNPNLYWYRQAAGRGLQLLFYSVGIGQISSEVPQNLSASRPQDRQFILSSKKLLLSDSGFYLCAWSVTVSEKLFFGSGTQLSVL.

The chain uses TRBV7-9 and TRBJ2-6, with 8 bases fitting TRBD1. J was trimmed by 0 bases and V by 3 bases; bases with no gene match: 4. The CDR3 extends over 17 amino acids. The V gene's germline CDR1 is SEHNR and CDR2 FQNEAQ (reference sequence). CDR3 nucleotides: TGTGCCAGCAGCTTGTCCGGACAGGGCTCTGGGGCCAACGTCCTGACTTTC. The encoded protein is CASSLSGQGSGANVLTF.

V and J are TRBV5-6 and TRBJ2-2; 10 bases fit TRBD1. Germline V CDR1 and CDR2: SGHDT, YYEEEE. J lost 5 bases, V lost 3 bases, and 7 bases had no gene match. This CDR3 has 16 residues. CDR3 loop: CASSSGQGGFTGELFF. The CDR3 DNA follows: TGTGCCAGCAGCTCCGGACAGGGGGGTTTTACCGGGGAGCTGTTTTTT.

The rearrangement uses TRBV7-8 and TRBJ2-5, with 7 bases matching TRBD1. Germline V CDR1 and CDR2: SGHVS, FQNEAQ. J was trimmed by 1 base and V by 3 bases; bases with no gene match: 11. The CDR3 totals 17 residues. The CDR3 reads CASSLGIQGRGQETQYF. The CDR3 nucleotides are TGTGCCAGCAGCTTGGGAATACAGGGGCGAGGCCAAGAGACCCAGTACTTC.

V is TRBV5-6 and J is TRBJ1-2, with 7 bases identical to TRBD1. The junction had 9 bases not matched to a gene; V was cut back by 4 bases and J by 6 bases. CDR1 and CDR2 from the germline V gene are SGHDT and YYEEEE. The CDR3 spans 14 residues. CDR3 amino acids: CASSAGQGGHGYTF. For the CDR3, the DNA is TGTGCCAGCAGCGCGGGGCAGGGGGGCCATGGCTACACCTTC.

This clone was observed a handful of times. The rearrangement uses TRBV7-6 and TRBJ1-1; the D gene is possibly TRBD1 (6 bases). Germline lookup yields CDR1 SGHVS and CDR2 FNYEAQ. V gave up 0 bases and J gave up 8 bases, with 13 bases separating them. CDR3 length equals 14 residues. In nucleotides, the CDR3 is TGTGCCAGCAGCTTAGCGAAGGGGGGGGGAGAAGCTTTCTTT. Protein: CASSLAKGGGEAFF.

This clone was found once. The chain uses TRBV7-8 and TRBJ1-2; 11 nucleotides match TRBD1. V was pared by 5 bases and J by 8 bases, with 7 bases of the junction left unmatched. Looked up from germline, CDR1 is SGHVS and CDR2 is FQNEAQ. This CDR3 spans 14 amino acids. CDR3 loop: CASSPWTGGKGYTF. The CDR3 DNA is TGTGCCAGCAGCCCATGGACAGGGGGCAAGGGCTACACCTTC. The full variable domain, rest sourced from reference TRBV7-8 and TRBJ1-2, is GAGVSQSPRYKVAKRGQDVALRCDPISGHVSLFWYQQALGQGPEFLTYFQNEAQLDKSGLPSDRFFAERPEGSVSTLKIQRTQQEDSAVYLCASSPWTGGKGYTFGSGTRLTVV.

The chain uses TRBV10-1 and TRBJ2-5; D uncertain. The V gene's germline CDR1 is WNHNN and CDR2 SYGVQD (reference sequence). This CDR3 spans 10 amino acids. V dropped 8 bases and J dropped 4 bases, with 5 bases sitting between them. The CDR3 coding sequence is TGCGCCAGCGTCTCAGAGACCCAGTACTTC. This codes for CASVSETQYF.

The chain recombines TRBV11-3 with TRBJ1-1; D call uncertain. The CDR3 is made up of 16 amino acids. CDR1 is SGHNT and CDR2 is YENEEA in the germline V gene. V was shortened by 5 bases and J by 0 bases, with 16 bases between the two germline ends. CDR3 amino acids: CASSPEGGSMNTEAFF. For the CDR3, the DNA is TGTGCCAGCAGCCCCGAAGGAGGCAGCATGAACACTGAAGCTTTCTTT.

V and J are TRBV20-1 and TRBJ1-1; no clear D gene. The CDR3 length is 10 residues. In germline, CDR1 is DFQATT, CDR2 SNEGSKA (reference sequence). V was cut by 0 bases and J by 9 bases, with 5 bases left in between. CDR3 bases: TGCAGTGCTAGAGATTTCAAAGCTTTCTTT. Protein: CSARDFKAFF.

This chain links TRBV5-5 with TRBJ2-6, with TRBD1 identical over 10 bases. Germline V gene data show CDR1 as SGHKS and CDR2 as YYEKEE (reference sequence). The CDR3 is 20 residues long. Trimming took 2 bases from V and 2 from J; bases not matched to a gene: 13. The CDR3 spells CASSFRPGTGVSTGANVLTF. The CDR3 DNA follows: TGTGCCAGCAGCTTTCGTCCCGGGACAGGGGTCTCGACTGGGGCCAACGTCCTGACTTTC.

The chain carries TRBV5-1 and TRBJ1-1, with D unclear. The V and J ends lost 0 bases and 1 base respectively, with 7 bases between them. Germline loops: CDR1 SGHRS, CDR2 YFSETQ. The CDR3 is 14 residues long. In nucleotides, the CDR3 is TGCGCCAGCAGCTTGGGAGGGTGGAACACTGAAGCTTTCTTT. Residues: CASSLGGWNTEAFF.